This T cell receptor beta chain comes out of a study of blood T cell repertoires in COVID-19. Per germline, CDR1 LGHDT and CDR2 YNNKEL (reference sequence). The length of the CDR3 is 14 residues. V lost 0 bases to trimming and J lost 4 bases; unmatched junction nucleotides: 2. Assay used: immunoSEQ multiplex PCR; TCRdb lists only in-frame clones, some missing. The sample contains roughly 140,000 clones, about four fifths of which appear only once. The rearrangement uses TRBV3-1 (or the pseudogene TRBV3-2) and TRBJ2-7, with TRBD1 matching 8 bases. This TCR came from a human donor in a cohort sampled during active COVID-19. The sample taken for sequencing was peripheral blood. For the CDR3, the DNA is TGTGCCAGCAGCCAAGAAGACAGGGGTTACGAGCAGTACTTC. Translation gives CASSQEDRGYEQYF.